Presented here are 3 T cell receptor beta chains from one specimen sequenced in a study of blood T cell repertoires in COVID-19. Only in-frame clones appear in the TCRdb table, and some are missing; sequencing was by immunoSEQ multiplex PCR. The sample consists of fewer than 90,000 clones, about 90% of them appearing once. Input material: peripheral blood. These receptors all come from a male donor with acute or convalescent COVID-19.

J is TRBJ2-1 and V is TRBV6-5; D possibly corresponds to TRBD1 (5 bases). This CDR3 contains 14 residues. Germline V gene sequence: CDR1 MNHEY, CDR2 SVGAGI. Trimming removed 2 bases from V and 4 bases from J, with 9 bases in between. The CDR3 sequence: CASSYQTDYNEQFF. CDR3 sequence (DNA): TGTGCCAGCAGTTACCAGACAGATTACAATGAGCAGTTCTTC.

The rearrangement links TRBV10-1 to TRBJ1-3; 8 nucleotides agree with TRBD1. The CDR3 runs to 17 residues. Germline CDR1 reads WNHNN; CDR2 reads SYGVQD (reference sequence). Germline trimming cut 7 bases from V and 3 bases from J; bases unmatched to any gene: 14. The CDR3 spells CASIKGTGKFIGNTIYF. CDR3 nucleotide sequence: TGCGCCAGCATCAAAGGGACAGGTAAGTTTATTGGAAACACCATATATTTT.

The J gene is TRBJ1-6, the V gene TRBV19; D is possibly TRBD1 (6 bases). Germline CDR1 and CDR2: LNHDA and SQIVND (reference sequence). The CDR3 is 14 residues long. Trimming pared 2 bases from V and 7 bases from J, leaving 9 bases between. The CDR3 region has the DNA TGTGCCAGTAGTATATCAAGGGGGAATTCACCCCTCCACTTT. Its translation: CASSISRGNSPLHF. Looking up the rest from reference TRBV19 and TRBJ1-6 gives the full variable domain: DGGITQSPKYLFRKEGQNVTLSCEQNLNHDAMYWYRQDPGQGLRLIYYSQIVNDFQKGDIAEGYSVSREKKESFPLTVTSAQKNPTAFYLCASSISRGNSPLHFGNGTRLTVT.